Following are 9 T cell receptor beta chains from one sample sequenced in a study of CD8 T cells in ankylosing spondylitis. TCRdb fed the 5' RACE reads into MiXCR, producing one record per CDR3 protein. The sample carries 150,000 to 200,000 distinct CDR3 sequences, 9.5% to 15% recorded once. Sequencing used blood, either unsorted or a sorted T cell fraction (not recorded which). These receptors all come from a male donor with ankylosing spondylitis or in good health (not recorded which).

This clonotype was seen a few times. The chain couples TRBV3-1 to TRBJ2-3; D is ambiguous. Germline V gene data show CDR1 as LGHDT and CDR2 as YNNKEL (reference sequence). Trimming took 1 base from V and 0 from J, leaving 11 bases between them. The CDR3 contains 16 residues. The CDR3 sequence is CASSQGIQTSTDTQYF. CDR3 coding DNA: TGTGCCAGCAGCCAAGGAATTCAGACTAGCACAGATACGCAGTATTTT.

This clonotype was counted only a few times. The J gene is TRBJ2-7, the V gene TRBV10-3; D not resolved. Germline V gene data show CDR1 as ENHRY and CDR2 as SYGVKD. This CDR3 spans 15 amino acids. Trimming shortened V by 3 bases and J by 0 bases, and 12 bases separated the two germline ends. CDR3 in amino acids: CAISDAALSSYEQYF. CDR3 nucleotides: TGTGCCATCAGTGACGCAGCCTTAAGCTCCTACGAGCAGTACTTC.

This clonotype showed up just a few times. The rearrangement uses TRBV2 and TRBJ1-2, with 10 bases fitting TRBD1. The CDR3 totals 14 residues. The germline V gene encodes CDR1 SNHLY and CDR2 FYNNEI. The V and J ends lost 4 bases and 5 bases, in that order; junction bases with no gene match: 4. The CDR3 loop is CASSGGQGSYGYTF. The CDR3 bases are TGTGCCAGCAGTGGGGGACAGGGGAGTTATGGCTACACCTTC.

The chain employs TRBV11-2 and TRBJ2-1; D may be TRBD1 or TRBD2 (5 bases each). Germline V gene lookup returns CDR1 SGHAT and CDR2 FQNNGV. V lost 5 bases and J lost 9, with 14 bases in between. The CDR3 runs to 13 residues. The DNA of the CDR3 is TGTGCCAGCAGCCCAAGAGGGGACGGTGAGCAGTTCTTC. Translation: CASSPRGDGEQFF.

There are a few counts of this clonotype. V gene TRBV4-1 combines with J gene TRBJ2-2; 7 bases map to TRBD1. Per germline, CDR1 MGHRA and CDR2 YSYEKL. The CDR3 loop spans 14 amino acids. The ends lost 1 base at V and 6 bases at J; junction bases unmatched: 2. The CDR3 spells CASSQAGQPGELFF. The CDR3 DNA reads TGCGCCAGCAGCCAAGCGGGACAGCCCGGGGAGCTGTTTTTT.

The CDR3 nucleotides read TGTGCCAGCAGTTTAGGGGTATACACTGAAGCTTTCTTT. It translates to CASSLGVYTEAFF. V usage is TRBV12-3 or TRBV12-4 and J usage is TRBJ1-1; no clear D. V shed 1 base and J shed 3 bases, with 6 bases lying between them. This CDR3 contains 13 residues.

The chain is built from TRBV11-3 and TRBJ2-3; 7 positions match TRBD1. V shed 5 bases, J shed 2 bases, and the junction held 10 bases outside the gene matches. The CDR3 has 16 amino acids. Per germline, CDR1 SGHNT and CDR2 YENEEA. The CDR3 region is CASSPNDRALTDTQYF. In DNA form, the CDR3 reads TGTGCCAGCAGCCCAAACGACAGGGCCCTCACAGATACGCAGTATTTT. The variable domain in full, completed from reference TRBV11-3 and TRBJ2-3, reads EAGVVQSPRYKIIEKKQPVAFWCNPISGHNTLYWYLQNLGQGPELLIRYENEEAVDDSQLPKDRFSAERLKGVDSTLKIQPAELGDSAVYLCASSPNDRALTDTQYFGPGTRLTVL.

This clonotype was counted a few times. This chain links TRBV20-1 with TRBJ2-7; perhaps TRBD2 as D (5 bases). The CDR3 is 13 residues long. V was trimmed by 4 bases and J by 0 bases, leaving 10 bases between them. Germline-derived CDR1 and CDR2 are DFQATT and SNEGSKA (reference sequence). CDR3 DNA sequence: TGCAGTGCTAAGGGCGGGCACTCCTACGAGCAGTACTTC. This gives the protein CSAKGGHSYEQYF.

This chain links TRBV19 with TRBJ2-1, with D tentatively TRBD2 (6 bases). Germline V lookup: CDR1 LNHDA, CDR2 SQIVND (reference sequence). With 3 bases removed from V and 8 bases from J, the gap between germline ends came to 20 bases. The CDR3 spans 16 residues. As DNA, the CDR3 is TGTGCCAGTAGTATGGGTTCGGTGGGAGGTAACGATGAGCAGTTCTTC. Its protein product is CASSMGSVGGNDEQFF.